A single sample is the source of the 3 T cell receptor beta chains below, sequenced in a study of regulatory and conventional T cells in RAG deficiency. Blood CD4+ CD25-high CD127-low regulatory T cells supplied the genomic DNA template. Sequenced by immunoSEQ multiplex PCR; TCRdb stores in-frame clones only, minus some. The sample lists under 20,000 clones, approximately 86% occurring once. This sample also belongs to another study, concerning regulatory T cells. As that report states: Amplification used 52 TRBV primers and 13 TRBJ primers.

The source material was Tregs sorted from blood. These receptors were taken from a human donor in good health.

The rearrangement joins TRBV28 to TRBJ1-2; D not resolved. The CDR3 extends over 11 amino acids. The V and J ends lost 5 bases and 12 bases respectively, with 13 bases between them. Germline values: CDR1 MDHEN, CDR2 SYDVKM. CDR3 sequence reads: CASSDRGADTF. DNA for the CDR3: TGTGCCAGCAGTGACCGGGGTGCGGACACCTTC.

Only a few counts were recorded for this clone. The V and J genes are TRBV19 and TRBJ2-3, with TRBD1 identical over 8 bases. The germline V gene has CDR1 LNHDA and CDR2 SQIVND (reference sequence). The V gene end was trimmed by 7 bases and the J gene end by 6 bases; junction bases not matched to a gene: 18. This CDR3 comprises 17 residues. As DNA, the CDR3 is TGTGCCAGTACCCAAACCCCCAGGACAGGGAAAGGGGATACGCAGTATTTT. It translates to CASTQTPRTGKGDTQYF. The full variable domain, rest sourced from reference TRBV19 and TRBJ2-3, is DGGITQSPKYLFRKEGQNVTLSCEQNLNHDAMYWYRQDPGQGLRLIYYSQIVNDFQKGDIAEGYSVSREKKESFPLTVTSAQKNPTAFYLCASTQTPRTGKGDTQYFGPGTRLTVL.

The CDR3 sequence is CASSPDGPADGYTF. Here the CDR3 DNA reads TGTGCCAGCTCACCTGATGGGCCAGCGGATGGCTACACCTTC. This chain connects TRBV18 to TRBJ1-2; D uncertain. Germline lookup yields CDR1 KGHSH and CDR2 LQKENI. V was shortened by 3 bases and J by 6 bases, with 14 bases between the two germline ends. The CDR3 has 14 amino acids.